This T cell receptor beta chain is from a study of response to subunit inactivated influenza vaccine. Notes on the study in general: With each seasonal influenza vaccination, the authors suggested, few new T cells are recruited.

TCRdb reanalysed the RT-PCR reads using MiXCR and keeps one entry per CDR3 protein. The data show 650,000 to 800,000 distinct CDR3 sequences, approximately 14% seen once. In this sample, this clonotype turned up a few times. Its antigen is as yet unknown. CDR3 length: 13 residues. CDR1 is DFQATT, CDR2 SNEGSKA, per germline (reference sequence). Trimming left V 3 bases short and J 2 bases short, with 8 bases between. The chain recombines TRBV20-1 with TRBJ2-1; D not resolved. The receptor was derived from a man aged 45-60 years who received an inactivated influenza vaccine. The specimen comprised PBMCs from blood, sampled approximately 15 days before vaccination. CDR3 sequence: CSARVPAYNEQFF. CDR3 DNA: TGCAGTGCTAGGGTGCCAGCCTACAATGAGCAGTTCTTC.